These 25 T cell receptor beta chains came from one sample sequenced in a study of T cell repertoires in cytomegalovirus infection. Their cognate antigens are unknown. TCRdb re-called the reads with MiXCR, one entry per CDR3 protein. The table records about 920,000 distinct CDR3 sequences, 30% to 40% of them present only once. The input for sequencing was cultured CD8+ T cells from PBMCs, taken from culture after CMV antigen stimulation. The receptors stem from a human donor in good health (CMV status not recorded). Some clones in this sample may be carry-over from other donors' samples.

This clonotype was recorded a few times. The chain employs TRBV6-6 and TRBJ1-2, with 10 bases that match TRBD1. This CDR3 spans 15 amino acids. Trimming removed 6 bases from V and 2 bases from J; junction bases left unmatched: 6. Per germline, CDR1 MNHNY and CDR2 SVGAGI (reference sequence). CDR3 bases: TGTGCCAGCAGGGACCGGGACAGGGGCAACTATGGCTACACCTTC. Its protein product is CASRDRDRGNYGYTF.

V and J are TRBV28 and TRBJ2-7; no reliable D call. The CDR3 length is 13 residues. In germline, CDR1 is MDHEN, CDR2 SYDVKM. Between the trimmed V and J ends, which lost 4 bases and 2 bases, there was a span of 9 bases. The CDR3 sequence is CASSSWKAYEQYV. The CDR3 nucleotides are TGTGCCAGCAGTTCCTGGAAGGCCTACGAGCAGTACGTC.

Regarding this clonotype: A clone one base away is much larger, so this may be a read error. This sequence joins TRBV19 and TRBJ1-5, with a tentative D call TRBD1 (5 bases). The CDR3 loop spans 14 amino acids. V was pared by 4 bases and J by 3 bases, with 10 bases between. Germline CDR1 is LNHDA and CDR2 is SQIVND (reference sequence). CDR3 loop: CASSRAGDNQPQHF. The CDR3 DNA follows: TGTGCCAGTAGTAGAGCGGGGGACAATCAGCCCCAGCATTTT.

This clonotype came up a few times. The gene calls are TRBV10-3 and TRBJ2-1; 10 nucleotides line up with TRBD2. The CDR3 has 16 amino acids. The trim removed 1 base at V and 8 bases at J, leaving 8 bases unmatched. CDR1 is ENHRY and CDR2 is SYGVKD in the germline V gene. CDR3 bases: TGTGCCATCAGTGAGTTAGCGGGGGGCCCCAATCATGAGCAGTTCTTC. Amino acid sequence: CAISELAGGPNHEQFF.

The rearrangement uses TRBV7-9 and TRBJ1-2; TRBD1 is a possible D gene (5 bases). This CDR3 comprises 14 residues. Trimming removed 1 base at V and 7 bases at J, with 13 bases between. Per the germline V gene, CDR1 is SEHNR and CDR2 is FQNEAQ (reference sequence). This chain's CDR3 is CASSLGARVSGYTF. The CDR3 DNA reads as TGTGCCAGCAGCTTAGGGGCCAGGGTGTCTGGCTACACCTTC.

In its sample, this clonotype was seen many times. The chain uses TRBV7-9 and TRBJ2-7; D is possibly TRBD1 (5 bases). CDR3 size: 17 residues. Germline CDR1 reads SEHNR; CDR2 reads FQNEAQ (reference sequence). Trimming cost V 1 base and J 4 bases, with 20 bases left between them. CDR3 nucleotide sequence: TGTGCCAGCAGCTTAGTGGGGCACGAGGCAACCTTTTACGAGCAGTACGTC. Its translation is CASSLVGHEATFYEQYV.

This chain uses TRBV4-3 with TRBJ2-2; 7 nucleotides line up with TRBD1. Per germline, CDR1 LGHNA and CDR2 YSLEER. The CDR3 runs to 14 residues. The junction had 3 bases not matched to a gene; V was cut back by 1 base and J by 7 bases. This chain's CDR3 is CASSQGQGDGELFF. The CDR3 nucleotides read TGCGCCAGCAGCCAAGGACAGGGCGACGGGGAGCTGTTTTTT.

The V call is TRBV4-1, the J call TRBJ1-1; 8 bases match TRBD1. V gave up 4 bases and J gave up 5 bases; unmatched junction bases: 9. The V gene's germline CDR1 is MGHRA and CDR2 YSYEKL. The CDR3 has 15 amino acids. Here the CDR3 reads CASSRETGVKTEAFF. In DNA, the CDR3 is TGCGCCAGCAGCCGGGAGACAGGGGTTAAGACTGAAGCTTTCTTT.

J is TRBJ2-2 and V is TRBV20-1; possible D gene TRBD1, 6 bases. The CDR3 length is 14 residues. Germline assignment: CDR1 DFQATT and CDR2 SNEGSKA (reference sequence). V lost 0 bases and J lost 6, with 11 bases in between. The CDR3 sequence is CSARDYRVSGELFF. CDR3 nucleotide sequence: TGCAGTGCTAGAGACTACAGGGTTTCCGGGGAGCTGTTTTTT.

This clonotype was picked up a small number of times. The rearrangement links TRBV7-9 to TRBJ1-1, with D unresolved. The CDR3 loop spans 16 amino acids. Germline CDR1 is SEHNR and CDR2 is FQNEAQ (reference sequence). The ends were cut back, 5 bases at V and 5 bases at J, with 21 bases in the middle. CDR3 residues: CASSPRPPDRTTEAFF. The CDR3 nucleotides are TGTGCCAGCAGCCCCCGGCCCCCGGATAGAACAACTGAAGCTTTCTTT.

This clonotype was counted a few times. The CDR3 DNA is TGTGCCAGCACTTCGGGGCACAATGAGCAGTTCTTC. This codes for CASTSGHNEQFF. This chain connects TRBV27 to TRBJ2-1; the D gene could be TRBD1 or TRBD2 (5 bases each). The CDR3 loop spans 12 amino acids. Trimming left V 7 bases short and J 5 bases short, with 9 bases between. The germline gives CDR1 MNHEY, CDR2 SMNVEV (reference sequence).

The V gene is TRBV28, the J gene TRBJ1-5; D unclear. With 7 bases removed from V and 0 bases from J, the gap between germline ends came to 16 bases. Germline-derived CDR1 and CDR2 are MDHEN and SYDVKM. This CDR3 spans 16 amino acids. This chain's CDR3 is CASTLQGIYSNQPQHF. The CDR3 DNA sequence: TGTGCCAGCACCCTCCAAGGGATTTATAGCAATCAGCCCCAGCATTTT.

The chain has TRBV28 and TRBJ2-3; the D is unclear. Germline values: CDR1 MDHEN, CDR2 SYDVKM. Deletions cut 5 bases from V and 1 base from J, with 13 bases between. The CDR3 has 15 amino acids. CDR3 DNA: TGTGCCAGCAGTCCTATTATGGAAGGCACAGATACGCAGTATTTT. This gives the protein CASSPIMEGTDTQYF.

The genes are TRBV7-9 and TRBJ1-1; D is ambiguous. Germline loops: CDR1 SEHNR, CDR2 FQNEAQ (reference sequence). The germline V and J ends were trimmed by 6 bases and 0 bases, with 14 bases remaining between them. CDR3 length equals 15 residues. The CDR3 coding sequence is TGTGCCAGCAGGCGAGGAGGGTCAATGAACACTGAAGCTTTCTTT. Translation: CASRRGGSMNTEAFF.

This clonotype has just a few counts. The chain has TRBV6-6 and TRBJ2-1; 7 nucleotides line up with TRBD2. J lost 0 bases, V lost 5 bases, and 10 bases had no gene match. CDR3 length: 17 amino acids. Germline values: CDR1 MNHNY, CDR2 SVGAGI (reference sequence). CDR3 residues: CASSGGGQRSSYNEQFF. Here the CDR3 DNA reads TGTGCCAGCAGTGGGGGGGGTCAGCGGAGCTCCTACAATGAGCAGTTCTTC.

V is TRBV19 and J is TRBJ2-1; D not certain. Germline V gene lookup returns CDR1 LNHDA and CDR2 SQIVND (reference sequence). Trimming stripped 6 bases from V and 8 bases from J, with 14 bases between. The CDR3 contains 13 residues. CDR3 DNA sequence: TGTGCCAGTAGCAAAACGGGTGGGGATGAGCAGTTCTTC. Residues: CASSKTGGDEQFF.

This clonotype was detected a few times. The rearrangement joins TRBV6-1 to TRBJ2-1; D unresolved. In germline, CDR1 is MNHNS, CDR2 SASEGT. V lost 2 bases, J lost 8 bases, and 13 bases lay in between. The CDR3 is 14 amino acids. Here the CDR3 reads CASSEKGPVYEQFF. CDR3 DNA sequence: TGTGCCAGCAGTGAAAAGGGTCCGGTATATGAGCAGTTCTTC.

The rearrangement uses TRBV5-6 and TRBJ2-7; D gene ambiguous. Between the trimmed V and J ends, which lost 0 bases and 5 bases, there was a span of 12 bases. Germline V gene data show CDR1 as SGHDT and CDR2 as YYEEEE. The CDR3 extends over 14 amino acids. This chain's CDR3 is CASSLGGSTNEQYF. In DNA form, the CDR3 reads TGTGCCAGCAGCTTGGGGGGTAGTACAAACGAGCAGTACTTC.

The chain employs TRBV6-2 or TRBV6-3 and TRBJ2-7; D not resolved. Trimming took 0 bases from V and 3 from J, leaving 9 bases between them. The CDR3 covers 14 residues. The germline V gene has CDR1 MNHEY and CDR2 SVGEGT. Written as DNA, the CDR3 is TGTGCCAGCAGTTACTCAGGAGTGGTCTACGAGCAGTACGTC. This gives the protein CASSYSGVVYEQYV.

This rearrangement joins TRBV6-1 to TRBJ2-7; no clear D gene. V lost 2 bases and J lost 7, with 6 bases in between. Germline V lookup: CDR1 MNHNS, CDR2 SASEGT. CDR3 length: 11 amino acids. CDR3: CASSESPEQYF. DNA of the CDR3: TGTGCCAGCAGTGAAAGTCCGGAGCAGTACTTC.

The CDR3 reads CASSYVEGVTEAFF. CDR3 DNA sequence: TGTGCCAGCAGCTACGTCGAGGGTGTCACTGAAGCTTTCTTT. V usage is TRBV7-9 and J usage is TRBJ1-1; no definite D call. V lost 4 bases and J lost 4, with 13 bases in between. This CDR3 contains 14 residues. Germline-derived CDR1 and CDR2 are SEHNR and FQNEAQ (reference sequence).

The genes are TRBV6-1 and TRBJ1-1; 7 bases line up with TRBD1. The J segment lost 2 bases and the V segment lost 4 bases, leaving 7 bases of the junction unmatched. The germline V gene encodes CDR1 MNHNS and CDR2 SASEGT. The CDR3 is 15 residues long. The CDR3 reads CASSGWGQLNTEAFF. CDR3 DNA: TGTGCCAGCAGTGGCTGGGGACAGCTAAACACTGAAGCTTTCTTT.

The sample holds a few counts of this clonotype. V usage is TRBV27 and J usage is TRBJ2-1; TRBD1 matches at 7 bases. Germline trimming cut 0 bases from V and 9 bases from J; bases unmatched to any gene: 2. This CDR3 spans 13 amino acids. Germline V CDR1 and CDR2: MNHEY, SMNVEV (reference sequence). CDR3 DNA: TGTGCCAGCAGTTTATCCCGGGACAGTGAGCAGTTCTTC. This sequence encodes CASSLSRDSEQFF.

The V gene is TRBV5-4, the J gene TRBJ1-2; D remains unclear. CDR3 size: 11 residues. With 2 bases removed from V and 11 bases from J, the gap between germline ends came to 10 bases. Per the germline V gene, CDR1 is SGHNT and CDR2 is YYREEE (reference sequence). The DNA of the CDR3 is TGTGCCAGCAGCTTTCTAATACAATACACCTTC. This translates into CASSFLIQYTF.

This clonotype was seen repeatedly, ten times or more. V usage is TRBV6-2 or TRBV6-3 and J usage is TRBJ1-2; D remains unclear. Trimming removed 2 bases at V and 4 bases at J, with 5 bases between. The germline V gene encodes CDR1 MNHEY and CDR2 SVGEGT. The CDR3 runs 12 residues. Written as DNA, the CDR3 is TGTGCCAGCAGTTACAACATCTATGGCTACACCTTC. It encodes CASSYNIYGYTF.